The 5 T cell receptor beta chains reported below all come from one sample, sequenced in a study of human T cells and chemical hapten exposure. MiXCR was run by TCRdb on the RACE reads, yielding one entry per CDR3 protein. The sample yields 180,000 or so distinct CDR3 sequences, just under 30% seen once. The time point is: pre-sensitization, week 0. Treatment in this sample: therapeutic diphenylcyclopropenone sensitization with weekly scalp DPC. Sample: whole blood, taken in connection with sensitization to the hapten diphenylcyclopropenone (DPC). These receptors originate from a woman in her twenties or thirties with alopecia areata. Some clones in this sample may be carry-over from other donors' samples.

The chain carries TRBV11-1 and TRBJ2-1; 14 bases map to TRBD2. There are 14 residues in the CDR3. The junction had 3 bases not matched to a gene; V was cut back by 4 bases and J by 10 bases. Germline lookup yields CDR1 SGHAT and CDR2 FQDESV (reference sequence). CDR3 residues: CASSSRLAGGEQFF. For the CDR3, the DNA is TGTGCCAGCAGCTCCCGACTAGCGGGAGGGGAGCAGTTCTTC. The full variable domain, in which reference TRBV11-1 and TRBJ2-1 provide the parts outside the CDR3, is EAEVAQSPRYKITEKSQAVAFWCDPISGHATLYWYRQILGQGPELLVQFQDESVVDDSQLPKDRFSAERLKGVDSTLKIQPAELGDSAMYLCASSSRLAGGEQFFGPGTRLTVL.

The table lists this clonotype with a few counts. This sequence joins TRBV7-8 and TRBJ2-3, with 8 positions matching TRBD2. V dropped 5 bases and J dropped 1; count of bases not matched to a gene: 5. Germline V gene lookup returns CDR1 SGHVS and CDR2 FQNEAQ. The CDR3 has 15 residues. The CDR3 protein is CASSPSGSGTDTQYF. In DNA, the CDR3 is TGTGCCAGCAGCCCGAGCGGGAGCGGCACAGATACGCAGTATTTT. Variable domain in full (rest from reference TRBV7-8 and TRBJ2-3): GAGVSQSPRYKVAKRGQDVALRCDPISGHVSLFWYQQALGQGPEFLTYFQNEAQLDKSGLPSDRFFAERPEGSVSTLKIQRTQQEDSAVYLCASSPSGSGTDTQYFGPGTRLTVL.

This chain uses TRBV7-9 with TRBJ2-7; D tentatively reads TRBD1 or TRBD2 (5 bases each). CDR1 SEHNR and CDR2 FQNEAQ come from the germline V gene (reference sequence). This CDR3 region has 12 residues. V was cut by 1 base and J by 5 bases, with 6 bases left in between. CDR3 sequence: CASSLGGDEQYF. The CDR3 bases are TGTGCCAGCAGCTTAGGAGGGGACGAGCAGTACTTC.

This chain uses TRBV19 with TRBJ1-4; D is possibly TRBD1 (5 bases). This CDR3 contains 14 residues. V was trimmed by 3 bases and J by 8 bases, leaving 13 bases between them. Per germline, CDR1 LNHDA and CDR2 SQIVND (reference sequence). The CDR3 nucleotides are TGTGCCAGTAGTATCAGCGGGGGTGAGGAAAAACTGTTTTTT. It codes for CASSISGGEEKLFF.

The chain links TRBV10-3 to TRBJ2-6, with D perhaps matching TRBD1 (6 bases). The germline V gene encodes CDR1 ENHRY and CDR2 SYGVKD. CDR3 length: 14 residues. Trimming removed 7 bases from V and 4 bases from J, with 11 bases in between. The CDR3 spells CAINQGSGANVLTF. In DNA, the CDR3 is TGTGCCATCAACCAGGGGAGCGGGGCCAACGTCCTGACTTTC.